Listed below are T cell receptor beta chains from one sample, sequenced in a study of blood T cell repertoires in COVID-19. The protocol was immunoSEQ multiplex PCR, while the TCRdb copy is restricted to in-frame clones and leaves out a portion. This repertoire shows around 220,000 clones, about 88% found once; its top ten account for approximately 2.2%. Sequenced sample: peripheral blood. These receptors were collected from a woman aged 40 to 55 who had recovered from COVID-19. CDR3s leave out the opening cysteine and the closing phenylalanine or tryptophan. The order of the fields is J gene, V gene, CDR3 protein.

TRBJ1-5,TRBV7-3,ASSFSLRTGGGQPQH
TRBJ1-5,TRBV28,ASSFPPGRRDQPQH
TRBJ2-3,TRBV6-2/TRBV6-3,ASSYRGQGARTDTQY
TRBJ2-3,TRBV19,ASSSRVSGTSTDTQY
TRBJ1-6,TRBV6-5,ASSIAAGHNSPLH
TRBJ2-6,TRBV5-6,ASGLQGMTGANVLT
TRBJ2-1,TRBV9,ASSQRGGNNEQF
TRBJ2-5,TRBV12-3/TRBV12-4,ASSLHQETQY
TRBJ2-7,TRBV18,ASSPRLAGQNEQY
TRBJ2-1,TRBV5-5,ASSQLHYEQF
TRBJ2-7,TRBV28,ASSPPGTGDFEQY
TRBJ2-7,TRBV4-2,ASSPDRGAGGGYEQY
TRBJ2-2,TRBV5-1,ASSPGTGGYGELF
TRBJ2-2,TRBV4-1,ASHPRLAGNTGELF
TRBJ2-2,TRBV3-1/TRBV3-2,ASSRQGGLGGELF
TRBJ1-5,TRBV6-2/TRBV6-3,ASSTGQTSNQPQH
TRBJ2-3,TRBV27,ASRDRYSTDTQY
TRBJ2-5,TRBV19,ASSPTGGETQY
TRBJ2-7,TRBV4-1,ASSQGLAGTPLY
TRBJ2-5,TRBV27,ASRPDRGRQTQY
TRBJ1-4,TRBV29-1,SARLDEKLF
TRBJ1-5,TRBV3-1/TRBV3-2,ASSQGSGSRNQPQH
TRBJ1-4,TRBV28,ASSLGQGHEKLF
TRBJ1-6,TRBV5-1,ASSLAGQGYSPLH
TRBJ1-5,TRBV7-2,ASSLVQGGQPQH
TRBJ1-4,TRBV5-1,ASSLDSHNEKLF
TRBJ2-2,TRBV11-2,ASSLGLTSSTNTGELF
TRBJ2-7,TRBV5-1,ASSLAPGGTYEQY
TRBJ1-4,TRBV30,AWSPPDGATNEKLF
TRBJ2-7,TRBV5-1,ASSPLAGGLEQY
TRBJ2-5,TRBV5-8,ASSYDRVETQY
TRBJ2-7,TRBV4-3,ASSQDRDYEQY
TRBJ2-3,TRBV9,ASSARLQTSGTDTQY
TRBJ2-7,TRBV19,ASSISARGAYEQY
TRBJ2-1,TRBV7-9,ASSSGDYNEQF
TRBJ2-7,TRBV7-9,ASSTGTGIYEQY
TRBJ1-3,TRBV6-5,ASSRDRDRNTIY
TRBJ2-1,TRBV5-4,ASSSTGGLFDEQF
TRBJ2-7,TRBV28,ASSRDRSVNEQY
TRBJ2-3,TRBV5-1,ASSLVGGGAADTQY
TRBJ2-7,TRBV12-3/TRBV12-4,ASRRTGDYEQY
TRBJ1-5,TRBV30,AWSEGQGGSNQPQH